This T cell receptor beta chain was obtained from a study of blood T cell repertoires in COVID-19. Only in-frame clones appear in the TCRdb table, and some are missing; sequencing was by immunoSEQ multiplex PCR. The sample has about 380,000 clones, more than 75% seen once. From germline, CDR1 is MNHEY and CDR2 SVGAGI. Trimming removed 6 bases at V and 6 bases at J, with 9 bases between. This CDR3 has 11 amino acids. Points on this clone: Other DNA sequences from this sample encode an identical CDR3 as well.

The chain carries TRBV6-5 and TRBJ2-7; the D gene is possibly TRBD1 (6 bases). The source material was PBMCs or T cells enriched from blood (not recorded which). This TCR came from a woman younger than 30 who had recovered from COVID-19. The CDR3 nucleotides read TGTGCCAGCAGGACAGGTCTCGAGCAGTACTTC. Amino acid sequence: CASRTGLEQYF.